The 29 T cell receptor beta chains below were found in one sample sequenced in a study of human T cells and chemical hapten exposure. Time point defined: patch test 2, 6 weeks after DPC sensitization. Treatment in this sample: therapeutic diphenylcyclopropenone sensitization with weekly scalp DPC. TCRdb itself ran the RACE reads through MiXCR, one entry per CDR3 protein. Among around 69,000 distinct CDR3 sequences, roughly 8.5% were seen once, and the ten largest hold approximately 3.4%. The material was whole blood, obtained in connection with sensitization to the hapten diphenylcyclopropenone (DPC). The receptors shown here come from a woman aged 45-65 years with alopecia areata. Some clones in this sample may be carry-over from other donors' samples.

In its sample, this clonotype was seen many times. In DNA form, the CDR3 reads TGCAGTGCTAGAGACAGGGGGTTAAGCACTGAAGCTTTCTTT. Translating gives CSARDRGLSTEAFF. The chain employs TRBV20-1 and TRBJ1-1; 7 nucleotides line up with TRBD1. CDR3 length: 14 residues. V was clipped by 0 bases and J by 4 bases; unmatched bases: 5. Per the germline V gene, CDR1 is DFQATT and CDR2 is SNEGSKA (reference sequence).

This clonotype was counted a few times. J is TRBJ1-4 and V is TRBV12-3 or TRBV12-4; D gene ambiguous. The CDR3 loop spans 14 amino acids. Trimming removed 10 bases at V and 7 bases at J, with 19 bases between. CDR3 DNA sequence: TGTGCCACCTCGCGCGGGGTGGGGATTGAAAAACTGTTTTTT. Encoded protein: CATSRGVGIEKLFF.

This chain connects TRBV2 to TRBJ2-5; 8 nucleotides line up with TRBD2. The CDR3 contains 15 residues. Trimming cost V 7 bases and J 2 bases; bases outside gene matches: 9. Germline CDR1 SNHLY, CDR2 FYNNEI. CDR3 DNA: TGTGCCAGCAAAGACTTAGCGGGGCCGCAAGAGACCCAGTACTTC. This codes for CASKDLAGPQETQYF.

This clonotype showed up many times. The rearrangement links TRBV7-8 to TRBJ2-3; D may be TRBD1 (5 bases). Germline lookup yields CDR1 SGHVS and CDR2 FQNEAQ. This CDR3 comprises 12 residues. The V end was cut by 7 bases, the J end by 2 bases, with 7 bases between. The CDR3 region has the DNA TGTGCCAGCACAGGGCACACAGATACGCAGTATTTT. It translates to CASTGHTDTQYF.

The table lists this clonotype with many counts. The chain uses TRBV7-2 and TRBJ1-2; D remains unclear. Germline V CDR1 and CDR2: SGHTA, FQGNSA. The CDR3 is 12 amino acids. V gave up 1 base and J gave up 4 bases, with 4 bases separating them. The CDR3 DNA sequence: TGTGCCAGCAGCTTAGATACCTATGGCTACACCTTC. Residues: CASSLDTYGYTF.

The CDR3 reads CSARTGGDTEAFF. The CDR3 DNA is TGCAGTGCTCGGACAGGGGGTGACACTGAAGCTTTCTTT. The chain carries TRBV20-1 and TRBJ1-1, with 10 bases that match TRBD1. From germline, CDR1 is DFQATT and CDR2 SNEGSKA (reference sequence). The CDR3 has 13 amino acids. V lost 5 bases to trimming and J lost 3 bases; unmatched junction nucleotides: 3.

This clonotype has at least ten counts. J is TRBJ1-1 and V is TRBV12-3 or TRBV12-4, with TRBD1 identical over 8 bases. The CDR3 has 13 residues. V dropped 6 bases and J dropped 8; count of bases not matched to a gene: 8. The CDR3 sequence is CASRPTGGSEAFF. The CDR3 DNA is TGTGCCAGCAGACCCACAGGGGGTTCAGAAGCTTTCTTT.

This chain uses TRBV5-1 with TRBJ2-3; TRBD1 agrees at 7 bases. Germline V CDR1 and CDR2: SGHRS, YFSETQ. The CDR3 spans 14 residues. Losses at the gene ends were 7 bases for V and 0 bases for J; bases not matched to a gene: 5. The CDR3 protein is CASDGDRSTDTQYF. In DNA form, the CDR3 reads TGCGCCAGCGATGGGGACAGAAGCACAGATACGCAGTATTTT.

The genes are TRBV6-2 or TRBV6-3 and TRBJ1-1; D gene unclear. Germline V gene sequence: CDR1 MNHEY, CDR2 SVGEGT. The ends were cut back, 6 bases at V and 6 bases at J, with 11 bases in the middle. The CDR3 runs to 12 residues. CDR3 sequence reads: CASRPSTPEAFF. DNA of the CDR3: TGTGCCAGCAGACCATCTACTCCTGAAGCTTTCTTT.

Worth noting for this clonotype: A much larger clonotype is one base distant, so this may be a read error. The V gene is TRBV11-2, the J gene TRBJ1-3; D gene ambiguous. Germline CDR1 SGHAT, CDR2 FQNNGV. Trimming cost V 2 bases and J 0 bases, with 14 bases left between them. The CDR3 contains 17 residues. The CDR3 is CASSLRLRPSSGNTIYF. DNA for the CDR3: TGTGCCAGCAGCTTACGTCTCAGGCCAAGCTCTGGAAACACCATATATTTT.

This clonotype was detected many times. This chain links TRBV10-3 with TRBJ2-7, with a possible D match to TRBD1 (6 bases). Trimming removed 11 bases at V and 3 bases at J, with 17 bases between. Germline assignment: CDR1 ENHRY and CDR2 SYGVKD. The CDR3 contains 13 residues. This CDR3 reads CAGPRDILYEQYF. As DNA, the CDR3 is TGTGCCGGCCCCCGGGACATTCTCTACGAGCAGTACTTC.

This rearrangement joins TRBV10-2 to TRBJ2-7; D might be TRBD2 (7 bases). The CDR3 loop spans 14 amino acids. The ends were cut back, 6 bases at V and 4 bases at J, with 16 bases in the middle. CDR1 is WSHSY and CDR2 is SAAADI in the germline V gene. The CDR3 spells CASSPGGPFYEQYF. CDR3 in DNA: TGCGCCAGCAGCCCCGGGGGGCCCTTTTACGAGCAGTACTTC.

This clonotype was counted at least ten times. V is TRBV5-6 and J is TRBJ2-1, with 7 bases fitting TRBD1. CDR3 length equals 12 residues. Per germline, CDR1 SGHDT and CDR2 YYEEEE. Unmatched junction bases numbered 7, after V lost 7 bases and J lost 9 bases. The CDR3 sequence is CASAQGSGEQFF. The CDR3 nucleotides are TGTGCCAGCGCACAGGGGTCAGGTGAGCAGTTCTTC.

The V call is TRBV29-1, the J call TRBJ1-3; D is ambiguous. Between the trimmed V and J ends, which lost 7 bases and 3 bases, there was a span of 7 bases. The CDR3 is 11 residues long. Germline V gene lookup returns CDR1 SQVTM and CDR2 ANQGSEA. The CDR3 here is CSGAVGNTIYF. In DNA form, the CDR3 reads TGCAGCGGAGCCGTTGGAAACACCATATATTTT.

On this clonotype itself: A clone one base away is much larger, so this may be a read error. The chain is built from TRBV2 and TRBJ2-7, with TRBD2 identical over 8 bases. The CDR3 length is 14 residues. CDR1 and CDR2 from the germline V gene are SNHLY and FYNNEI. The CDR3 reads CASSDERGTYKQYF. CDR3 nucleotide sequence: TGTGCCAGCAGTGACGAGCGGGGGACCTACAAGCAGTACTTC.

This CDR3 reads CSADGGETQYF. DNA of the CDR3: TGCAGTGCCGACGGAGGAGAGACCCAGTACTTC. The gene calls are TRBV20-1 and TRBJ2-5, with a weak D call TRBD2 (5 bases). CDR1 is DFQATT and CDR2 is SNEGSKA in the germline V gene (reference sequence). Between the trimmed V and J ends, which lost 6 bases and 4 bases, there was a span of 9 bases. The CDR3 totals 11 residues.

In its sample, this clonotype was seen many times. The rearrangement joins TRBV7-6 to TRBJ1-1, with TRBD1 matching 8 bases. Per the germline V gene, CDR1 is SGHVS and CDR2 is FNYEAQ. CDR3 length equals 13 residues. The J segment lost 4 bases and the V segment lost 5 bases, leaving 3 bases of the junction unmatched. This CDR3 is CASSPGQGTEAFF. In DNA form, the CDR3 reads TGTGCCAGCAGCCCTGGACAGGGCACTGAAGCTTTCTTT.

This clonotype was detected a few times. This chain links TRBV6-1 with TRBJ1-5; D is perhaps TRBD1 (6 bases). CDR1 MNHNS and CDR2 SASEGT come from the germline V gene. Trimming removed 6 bases from V and 7 bases from J, with 13 bases in between. This CDR3 has 13 amino acids. The CDR3 bases are TGTGCCAGCAGCGCTAGGGGGGCGCAGCCCCAGCATTTT. Its translation: CASSARGAQPQHF.

This clonotype appeared a few times. V usage is TRBV20-1 and J usage is TRBJ2-1; 7 bases map to TRBD2. The CDR3 has 15 amino acids. Germline V gene data show CDR1 as DFQATT and CDR2 as SNEGSKA (reference sequence). V lost 6 bases and J lost 2; bases outside the gene matches: 10. CDR3 coding DNA: TGCAGTGCCCCGCCCTCGGGAGGCCCCTACAATGAGCAGTTCTTC. This codes for CSAPPSGGPYNEQFF.

The V call is TRBV20-1, the J call TRBJ2-3; maybe TRBD2 (5 bases). The V and J ends lost 3 bases and 0 bases respectively, with 10 bases between them. The V gene's germline CDR1 is DFQATT and CDR2 SNEGSKA (reference sequence). The CDR3 runs to 14 residues. CDR3 coding DNA: TGCAGTGCTAGTGCACTAGAGAGCACAGATACGCAGTATTTT. Its translation is CSASALESTDTQYF.

This clonotype was counted at least ten times. Written as DNA, the CDR3 is TGCAGTGCTAGATTTGGGGCAGGGGGGGCTCAGCCCCAGCATTTT. It codes for CSARFGAGGAQPQHF. This chain links TRBV20-1 with TRBJ1-5, with 7 bases identical to TRBD1. The CDR3 has 15 residues. Trimming cost V 2 bases and J 6 bases; bases outside gene matches: 10. Germline CDR1 and CDR2: DFQATT and SNEGSKA (reference sequence).

In its sample, this clonotype was seen a few times. The V call is TRBV7-2, the J call TRBJ1-5; no clear D. The V end was cut by 3 bases, the J end by 11 bases, with 14 bases between. Germline lookup yields CDR1 SGHTA and CDR2 FQGNSA. This CDR3 is 13 amino acids long. CDR3 sequence reads: CASSLGRVEAQHF. For the CDR3, the DNA is TGTGCCAGCAGCTTGGGTCGGGTCGAGGCCCAGCATTTT.

The DNA for the CDR3 is TGTGCCAGCAGCTCGTACAGGGGTACAGATACGCAGTATTTT. Amino acids: CASSSYRGTDTQYF. The chain carries TRBV7-9 and TRBJ2-3, with 7 bases aligning to TRBD1. Germline V CDR1 and CDR2: SEHNR, FQNEAQ (reference sequence). V lost 4 bases, J lost 3 bases, and 4 bases stayed unmatched. The CDR3 consists of 14 residues.

This clonotype came up a few times. The J gene is TRBJ1-1, the V gene TRBV6-5, with D tentatively TRBD1 (5 bases). The length of the CDR3 is 15 residues. The V end lost 0 bases, the J end lost 1 base, and 9 bases lay between the germline ends. In germline, CDR1 is MNHEY, CDR2 SVGAGI. The CDR3 reads CASSYSWQGNTEAFF. In DNA form, the CDR3 reads TGTGCCAGCAGTTACTCGTGGCAGGGGAACACTGAAGCTTTCTTT.

This clonotype was found many times. This CDR3 reads CASSPRGTGNHQPQHF. The CDR3 DNA reads as TGTGCCAGCTCACCTCGCGGGACAGGGAACCATCAGCCCCAGCATTTT. The V gene is TRBV18, the J gene TRBJ1-5; 9 positions match TRBD1. The V gene end was trimmed by 3 bases and the J gene end by 5 bases; junction bases not matched to a gene: 8. This CDR3 region has 16 residues. The germline gives CDR1 KGHSH, CDR2 LQKENI.

This clonotype was seen repeatedly, ten times or more. The rearrangement joins TRBV5-5 to TRBJ2-5, with TRBD2 matching 8 bases. V shed 4 bases and J 5 bases; nucleotides not matched to a gene: 10. CDR3 size: 15 residues. Looked up from germline, CDR1 is SGHKS and CDR2 is YYEKEE (reference sequence). CDR3 sequence (DNA): TGTGCCAGCAGCCCGAGCGGGAGCTTGACCGAGACCCAGTACTTC. This codes for CASSPSGSLTETQYF.

The chain uses TRBV10-3 and TRBJ1-2, with 8 bases aligning to TRBD1. The V and J ends lost 4 bases and 6 bases, in that order; junction bases with no gene match: 4. Germline V gene sequence: CDR1 ENHRY, CDR2 SYGVKD. The CDR3 covers 13 residues. The CDR3 DNA is TGTGCCATCAGTGGTGACAGGGGAAATGGCTACACCTTC. This gives the protein CAISGDRGNGYTF.

V is TRBV7-9 and J is TRBJ1-1; perhaps TRBD1 as D (5 bases). The CDR3 covers 15 residues. V lost 4 bases and J 1 base, leaving 13 bases between the germline ends. CDR1 is SEHNR and CDR2 is FQNEAQ in the germline V gene (reference sequence). The CDR3 loop reads CASSSLQDTNTEAFF. CDR3 DNA: TGTGCCAGCAGCTCCCTCCAGGACACGAACACTGAAGCTTTCTTT.

The CDR3 here is CASSPGGGEQYF. The CDR3 region has the DNA TGCGCCAGCAGCCCGGGGGGGGGAGAGCAGTACTTC. This sequence joins TRBV4-1 and TRBJ2-7; 8 bases agree with TRBD2. From germline, CDR1 is MGHRA and CDR2 YSYEKL. Losses at the gene ends were 4 bases for V and 7 bases for J; bases not matched to a gene: 3. The CDR3 totals 12 residues.